The clone carrying this T cell receptor (beta chain) has a handful of counts. Its antigen is not known. The data were obtained in a study of cytomegalovirus exposure and HLA in healthy donors. 60 Vbeta and 13 Jbeta primers were used in PCR. Some clones are missing from TCRdb's copy, which holds only in-frame ones; the method was immunoSEQ multiplex PCR. This table has 180,000 or so clones, 76% appearing once. Regarding the study as a whole: Because they were indistinguishable, some V segments, including TRBV6-2 and TRBV6-3, were excluded.

Though nominally healthy at sampling, donors likely had unrecorded immune exposures. Germline values: CDR1 MNHEY, CDR2 SMNVEV (reference sequence). V was pared by 2 bases and J by 10 bases, with 2 bases of the junction left unmatched. The CDR3 is 13 residues long. This chain uses TRBV27 with TRBJ2-3; 11 nucleotides align to TRBD2. The TCR was taken from a man younger than 35 in good health and CMV-seronegative. Input material: PBMCs. The CDR3 DNA is TGTGCCAGCAGTTTAGTAGCGGGGGGGGCGCAGTATTTT. It codes for CASSLVAGGAQYF.